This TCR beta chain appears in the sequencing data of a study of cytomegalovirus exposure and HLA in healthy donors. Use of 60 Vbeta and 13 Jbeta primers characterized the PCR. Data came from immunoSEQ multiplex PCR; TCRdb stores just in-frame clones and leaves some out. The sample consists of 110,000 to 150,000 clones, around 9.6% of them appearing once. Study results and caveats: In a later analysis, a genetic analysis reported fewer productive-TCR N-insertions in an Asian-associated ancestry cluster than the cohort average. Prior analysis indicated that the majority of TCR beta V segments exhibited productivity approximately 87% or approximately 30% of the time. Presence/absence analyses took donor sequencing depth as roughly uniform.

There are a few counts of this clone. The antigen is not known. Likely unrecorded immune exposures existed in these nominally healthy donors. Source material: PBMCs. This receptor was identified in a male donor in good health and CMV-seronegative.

The CDR3: CSVGPLGAGDTQYF. The CDR3 DNA sequence: TGCAGCGTTGGCCCCCTCGGTGCGGGCGATACGCAGTATTTT. This sequence joins TRBV29-1 and TRBJ2-3; D is perhaps TRBD2 (5 bases). The germline V and J ends were trimmed by 4 bases and 6 bases, with 17 bases remaining between them. This CDR3 has 14 residues. Germline values: CDR1 SQVTM, CDR2 ANQGSEA.